Below, 20 T cell receptor beta chains from the same sample are listed, as sequenced in a study of blood T cell repertoires in COVID-19. Sequencing used immunoSEQ multiplex PCR; TCRdb keeps in-frame clones, though not all of them. The repertoire holds a few hundred thousand clones, with approximately 85% as singletons. The sample comprised PBMCs or T cells enriched from blood (not recorded which). The receptor source for this set is a woman in her twenties or thirties who had recovered from COVID-19.

The chain is built from TRBV3-1 (or the pseudogene TRBV3-2) and TRBJ2-7, with TRBD1 matching over 9 bases. J was trimmed by 5 bases and V by 3 bases; bases with no gene match: 5. The germline V gene encodes CDR1 LGHDT and CDR2 YNNKEL (reference sequence). The CDR3 has 14 residues. CDR3 nucleotide sequence: TGTGCCAGCAGCCACACGGGACAGGGAGACGAGCAGTACTTC. It translates to CASSHTGQGDEQYF.

This chain uses TRBV28 with TRBJ1-1; D unclear. Trimming cost V 8 bases and J 0 bases, with 10 bases left between them. The CDR3 spans 13 residues. In germline, CDR1 is MDHEN, CDR2 SYDVKM. CDR3 amino acids: CASSTTMNTEAFF. In nucleotides, the CDR3 is TGTGCCAGCTCTACCACTATGAACACTGAAGCTTTCTTT.

This rearrangement joins TRBV2 to TRBJ1-2; 8 positions agree with TRBD1. CDR1 is SNHLY, CDR2 FYNNEI, per germline. CDR3 length equals 14 residues. V lost 11 bases and J lost 5; bases outside the gene matches: 13. The CDR3 protein is CAYNGGQGSYGYTF. DNA of the CDR3: TGTGCCTATAACGGCGGACAGGGAAGTTATGGCTACACCTTC.

This clone was seen just once. Other nucleotide sequences in the sample specify the same CDR3. The CDR3 is CASSLAGFTYEQYF. In DNA, the CDR3 is TGCGCCAGCAGCTTGGCGGGGTTCACCTACGAGCAGTACTTC. V usage is TRBV5-1 and J usage is TRBJ2-7; D is perhaps TRBD2 (5 bases). Trimming pared 0 bases from V and 2 bases from J, leaving 9 bases between. The CDR3 has 14 amino acids. Germline V gene data show CDR1 as SGHRS and CDR2 as YFSETQ.

CDR3 loop: CASRAGGLNTEAFF. The DNA of the CDR3 is TGTGCCAGCAGGGCAGGGGGTCTGAACACTGAAGCTTTCTTT. The chain uses TRBV2 and TRBJ1-1, with 7 bases lining up with TRBD1. The V and J ends lost 6 bases and 0 bases, in that order; junction bases with no gene match: 4. The CDR3 totals 14 residues. Germline V lookup: CDR1 SNHLY, CDR2 FYNNEI.

This chain links TRBV3-1 (or the pseudogene TRBV3-2) with TRBJ1-3; TRBD1 might be the D (6 bases). In germline, CDR1 is LGHDT, CDR2 YNNKEL (reference sequence). CDR3 size: 14 residues. V gave up 3 bases and J gave up 3 bases, with 9 bases separating them. CDR3 region: CASSQNRVGNTIYF. CDR3 coding DNA: TGTGCCAGCAGCCAGAACAGGGTTGGAAACACCATATATTTT.

The chain combines TRBV27 with TRBJ2-2, with D possibly TRBD1 on 6 matching bases. Germline V gene lookup returns CDR1 MNHEY and CDR2 SMNVEV (reference sequence). V was trimmed by 0 bases and J by 4 bases, leaving 18 bases between them. CDR3 size: 18 residues. CDR3 in amino acids: CASSLSGWRTVPTGELFF. DNA for the CDR3: TGTGCCAGCAGTTTATCGGGGTGGCGGACAGTTCCCACCGGGGAGCTGTTTTTT.

The gene calls are TRBV28 and TRBJ2-1; the match to TRBD2 covers 14 bases. Trimming at V came to 5 bases and at J to 7 bases, leaving 10 bases not matched to a gene. CDR1 MDHEN and CDR2 SYDVKM come from the germline V gene. CDR3 length: 17 residues. The CDR3 spells CASSTYAGTSGGNEQFF. DNA of the CDR3: TGTGCCAGCAGTACATACGCCGGGACTAGCGGGGGAAATGAGCAGTTCTTC.

The chain has TRBV5-4 and TRBJ2-2, with TRBD2 matching 7 bases. This CDR3 comprises 17 residues. Germline CDR1 and CDR2: SGHNT and YYREEE (reference sequence). Trimming removed 0 bases from V and 8 bases from J; junction bases left unmatched: 13. CDR3 amino acids: CASSLAVGGRGQGELFF. The DNA for the CDR3 is TGTGCCAGCAGCTTGGCGGTGGGCGGGAGAGGGCAGGGGGAGCTGTTTTTT.

The rearrangement links TRBV25-1 to TRBJ2-1; TRBD2 agrees at 14 bases. CDR1 and CDR2 (germline): MGHDK, SYGVNS. This CDR3 has 16 amino acids. V was pared by 4 bases and J by 8 bases, with 7 bases of the junction left unmatched. For the CDR3, the DNA is TGTGCCAGCAGTGCGGCTCCGGGACTAGCGGGGGATGAGCAGTTCTTC. Amino acids: CASSAAPGLAGDEQFF.

This CDR3 is CASSGSVSYEQYF. The CDR3 DNA reads TGTGCCAGCAGTGGTAGCGTTTCCTACGAGCAGTACTTC. V usage is TRBV25-1 and J usage is TRBJ2-7; D perhaps matches TRBD2 (5 bases). V lost 4 bases and J 1 base, leaving 8 bases between the germline ends. This CDR3 has 13 residues. Germline V gene data show CDR1 as MGHDK and CDR2 as SYGVNS.

This chain joins TRBV7-3 and TRBJ2-1; D might be TRBD2 (6 bases). Germline V gene lookup returns CDR1 SGHTA and CDR2 FQGTGA. V lost 5 bases, J lost 9 bases, and 23 bases lay in between. The CDR3 totals 16 residues. The CDR3 spells CASSPSRLESRGEQFF. In DNA form, the CDR3 reads TGTGCCAGCAGCCCCTCCCGACTAGAGTCTAGGGGTGAGCAGTTCTTC.

J is TRBJ2-6 and V is TRBV24-1; TRBD1 is a possible D gene (6 bases). This CDR3 is 18 amino acids long. Germline V gene lookup returns CDR1 KGHDR and CDR2 SFDVKD. V lost 2 bases and J lost 1, with 14 bases in between. Here the CDR3 DNA reads TGTGCCACCAGTGATTCGCCGGGACATTCGTCTGGGGCCAACGTCCTGACTTTC. Its translation: CATSDSPGHSSGANVLTF.

The chain employs TRBV10-2 and TRBJ1-4; D may be TRBD1 (6 bases). The germline gives CDR1 WSHSY, CDR2 SAAADI. This CDR3 spans 15 amino acids. Trimming pared 9 bases from V and 0 bases from J, leaving 14 bases between. In DNA, the CDR3 is TGCGCCAGTACAGGGATCCCTGCAACTAATGAAAAACTGTTTTTT. Amino acid sequence: CASTGIPATNEKLFF.

This chain uses TRBV28 with TRBJ1-1; D is possibly TRBD1 (5 bases). Between the trimmed V and J ends, which lost 5 bases and 1 base, there was a span of 23 bases. The CDR3 consists of 18 residues. Germline V gene lookup returns CDR1 MDHEN and CDR2 SYDVKM. The CDR3 nucleotides are TGTGCCAGCAGTCTCCCCCCAATCCTCAGGGACTCGAACACTGAAGCTTTCTTT. Protein sequence: CASSLPPILRDSNTEAFF.

The chain carries TRBV3-1 (or the pseudogene TRBV3-2) and TRBJ2-7, with 10 nucleotides matching TRBD2. This CDR3 spans 17 amino acids. Trimming cost V 0 bases and J 5 bases; bases outside gene matches: 10. Germline CDR1 and CDR2: LGHDT and YNNKEL (reference sequence). CDR3 amino acids: CASSQDPAGTSVHEQYF. CDR3 in DNA: TGTGCCAGCAGCCAAGACCCCGCCGGGACTAGCGTCCACGAGCAGTACTTC.

The genes are TRBV7-3 and TRBJ1-1; D not resolved. V was trimmed by 5 bases and J by 4 bases, leaving 11 bases between them. Germline-derived CDR1 and CDR2 are SGHTA and FQGTGA. The CDR3 loop spans 13 amino acids. The CDR3, as DNA: TGTGCCAGCAGCACCGACGGGGTCACTGAAGCTTTCTTT. This encodes CASSTDGVTEAFF.

This chain links TRBV14 with TRBJ2-7; 7 bases are a match to TRBD1. CDR1 is SGHDN, CDR2 FVKESK, per germline. With V trimmed by 6 bases and J by 4 bases, 6 bases remained unmatched. The CDR3 extends over 13 amino acids. The CDR3 spells CASRPGTVYEQYF. The CDR3 nucleotides are TGTGCCAGCAGGCCCGGGACAGTTTACGAGCAGTACTTC. Based on the CDR3 plus reference TRBV14 and TRBJ2-7, the full variable domain is EAGVTQFPSHSVIEKGQTVTLRCDPISGHDNLYWYRRVMGKEIKFLLHFVKESKQDESGMPNNRFLAERTGGTYSTLKVQPAELEDSGVYFCASRPGTVYEQYFGPGTRLTVT.

The V call is TRBV5-1, the J call TRBJ2-7; D may be TRBD1 (5 bases). The length of the CDR3 is 14 residues. With 3 bases removed from V and 4 bases from J, the gap between germline ends came to 14 bases. Germline V gene lookup returns CDR1 SGHRS and CDR2 YFSETQ. CDR3 nucleotide sequence: TGCGCCAGCAGCTCCGACAGTGTGGGGTACGAGCAGTACTTC. Protein: CASSSDSVGYEQYF.

This chain uses TRBV13 with TRBJ2-7; D remains ambiguous. CDR3 length: 15 amino acids. Germline lookup yields CDR1 PRHDT and CDR2 FYEKMQ (reference sequence). V lost 0 bases and J 3 bases, leaving 12 bases between the germline ends. The CDR3 DNA sequence: TGTGCCAGCAGCTTAGGGACCGCGCGGAACTACGAGCAGTACTTC. This gives the protein CASSLGTARNYEQYF.